The sequence of this T cell receptor beta chain was determined in a study of shared clonotypes between healthy human individuals. The V gene lost 6 bases and the J gene lost 1 base, with 9 bases spanning the gap. The V gene's germline CDR1 is MNHEY and CDR2 SVGAGI. This CDR3 comprises 13 residues. Measured with immunoSEQ multiplex PCR; TCRdb has only the in-frame clones, and not every one. The profile shows around 1.4 million clones, 98% to 99% of them singletons. The specimen was naive CD4+ T cells sorted from blood. Subset in this sample: CD45RA+ positively selected. The rearrangement joins TRBV6-5 to TRBJ1-2, with D unclear. This TCR was sampled from a young man in good health. CDR3 DNA sequence: TGTGCCAGCAGCCCTCTTTTTAACTATGGCTACACCTTC. Its protein product is CASSPLFNYGYTF.